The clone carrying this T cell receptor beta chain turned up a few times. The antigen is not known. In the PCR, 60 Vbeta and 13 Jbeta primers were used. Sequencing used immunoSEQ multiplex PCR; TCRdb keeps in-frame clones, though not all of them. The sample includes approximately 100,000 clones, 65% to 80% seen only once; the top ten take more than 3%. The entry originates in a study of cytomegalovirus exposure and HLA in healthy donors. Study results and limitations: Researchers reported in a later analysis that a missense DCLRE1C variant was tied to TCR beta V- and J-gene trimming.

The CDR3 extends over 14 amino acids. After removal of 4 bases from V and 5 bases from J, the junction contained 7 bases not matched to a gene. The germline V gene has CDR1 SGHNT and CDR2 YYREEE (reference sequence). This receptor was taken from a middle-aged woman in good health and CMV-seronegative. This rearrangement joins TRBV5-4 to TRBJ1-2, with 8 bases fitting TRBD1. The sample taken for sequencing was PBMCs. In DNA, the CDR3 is TGTGCCAGCAGCCTTAAGACAGGGGAGTATGGCTACACCTTC. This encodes CASSLKTGEYGYTF.